This entry features one T cell receptor beta chain sequence. Only in-frame clones appear in the TCRdb table, and some are missing; sequencing was by immunoSEQ multiplex PCR. The table has some 69,000 clones, roughly 80% seen once. Germline CDR1 is LGHDT and CDR2 is YNNKEL (reference sequence). The length of the CDR3 is 14 residues. V lost 5 bases and J lost 4; bases outside the gene matches: 4. The data derive from a study of blood T cell repertoires in COVID-19. The overall study: Sample material is recorded as cDNA or gDNA derived from T cells, B-cell-depleted T cells, or PBMCs.

The rearrangement uses TRBV3-1 (or the pseudogene TRBV3-2) and TRBJ1-5; 8 bases align to TRBD1. The clonotype originates from a woman aged 55 to 70 with acute or convalescent COVID-19. Input material: peripheral blood. CDR3 DNA sequence: TGTGCCAGCAGCTGGGGACAGGCAAATCAGCCCCAGCATTTT. It specifies CASSWGQANQPQHF.